The 22 T cell receptor beta chains in this list originate from one sample, sequenced in a study of beta chain features in type 1 diabetes. General observations from the study: For Type 1 diabetes patients, all four CD4+ subsets carried TCRB CDR3s that were moderately but significantly shorter.

The study reverse transcribed the entire isolated RNA, so it sequenced expressed TCRB transcripts. Libraries were prepared by immunoSEQ multiplex PCR; TCRdb keeps only in-frame clonotypes and omits some of them. The table shows just under 150,000 clones, with around an eighth occurring only once. Their antigen targets remain unknown. The sample consisted of central memory CD4+ T cells from blood. All receptors derive from a man younger than 35 with type 1 diabetes.

The genes are TRBV20-1 and TRBJ1-2, with no clear D. CDR1 and CDR2 (germline): DFQATT, SNEGSKA (reference sequence). The CDR3 spans 11 residues. Trimming took 6 bases from V and 5 from J, leaving 10 bases between them. The CDR3 DNA follows: TGCAGTGCCCCGCGAGATTATGGCTACACCTTC. Translating it yields CSAPRDYGYTF.

The CDR3 protein is CASSGPGNYGYTF. The CDR3 region has the DNA TGTGCCAGCAGTGGACCGGGAAACTATGGCTACACCTTC. The chain is built from TRBV2 and TRBJ1-2; no definite D call. Trimming shortened V by 4 bases and J by 2 bases, and 8 bases separated the two germline ends. Germline CDR1 SNHLY, CDR2 FYNNEI. CDR3 length equals 13 residues. The full variable domain, with the rest looked up from reference TRBV2 and TRBJ1-2, is EPEVTQTPSHQVTQMGQEVILRCVPISNHLYFYWYRQILGQKVEFLVSFYNNEISEKSEIFDDQFSVERPDGSNFTLKIRSTKLEDSAMYFCASSGPGNYGYTFGSGTRLTVV.

Only a few counts were recorded for this clone. This chain uses TRBV7-6 with TRBJ2-7, with D tentatively TRBD2 (6 bases). The CDR3 runs 14 residues. Looked up from germline, CDR1 is SGHVS and CDR2 is FNYEAQ. V lost 3 bases and J 0 bases, leaving 9 bases between the germline ends. The CDR3 reads CASSFGGSSYEQYF. CDR3 nucleotide sequence: TGTGCCAGCAGCTTCGGAGGGAGCTCCTACGAGCAGTACTTC.

The chain has TRBV4-1 and TRBJ1-2; D is unresolved. The V gene's germline CDR1 is MGHRA and CDR2 YSYEKL. CDR3 size: 14 residues. V shed 4 bases and J shed 3 bases, with 12 bases lying between them. The CDR3 region is CASSPGGIDYGYTF. The CDR3 nucleotides are TGCGCCAGCAGCCCCGGAGGCATCGACTATGGCTACACCTTC.

This clone appeared a few times. The rearrangement uses TRBV5-4 and TRBJ2-1, with a possible D match to TRBD1 (6 bases). Germline lookup yields CDR1 SGHNT and CDR2 YYREEE (reference sequence). CDR3 size: 15 residues. The germline V and J ends were trimmed by 5 bases and 8 bases, with 20 bases remaining between them. The CDR3 sequence: CASSPQGDRSDEQFF. CDR3 in DNA: TGTGCCAGCAGTCCACAGGGTGATCGTTCGGATGAGCAGTTCTTC. The full variable domain, in which reference TRBV5-4 and TRBJ2-1 provide the parts outside the CDR3, is ETGVTQSPTHLIKTRGQQVTLRCSSQSGHNTVSWYQQALGQGPQFIFQYYREEENGRGNFPPRFSGLQFPNYSSELNVNALELDDSALYLCASSPQGDRSDEQFFGPGTRLTVL.

This clone occurred a few times. The chain uses TRBV19 and TRBJ1-6; D is uncertain. CDR3 length: 14 amino acids. With 5 bases removed from V and 5 bases from J, the gap between germline ends came to 10 bases. Germline assignment: CDR1 LNHDA and CDR2 SQIVND (reference sequence). The DNA for the CDR3 is TGTGCCAGTAGTCTGCAGCGAGATAATTCACCCCTCCACTTT. This sequence encodes CASSLQRDNSPLHF. The full variable domain, in which reference TRBV19 and TRBJ1-6 provide the parts outside the CDR3, is DGGITQSPKYLFRKEGQNVTLSCEQNLNHDAMYWYRQDPGQGLRLIYYSQIVNDFQKGDIAEGYSVSREKKESFPLTVTSAQKNPTAFYLCASSLQRDNSPLHFGNGTRLTVT.

The V gene is TRBV11-3, the J gene TRBJ2-6; the D is unclear. Germline CDR1 reads SGHNT; CDR2 reads YENEEA. Between the trimmed V and J ends, which lost 0 bases and 2 bases, there was a span of 11 bases. The CDR3 consists of 17 residues. The CDR3 sequence is CASSLDSRGAGANVLTF. CDR3 nucleotide sequence: TGTGCCAGCAGCTTAGATAGCCGAGGTGCTGGGGCCAACGTCCTGACTTTC.

This clone came up a few times. An end of the junction differs from the germline gene, which may be a read error. This chain joins TRBV7-9 and TRBJ2-7; 7 nucleotides match TRBD1. The germline gives CDR1 SEHNR, CDR2 FQNEAQ (reference sequence). This CDR3 region has 15 residues. Here the CDR3 DNA reads TGTGCCAGCAGCGTAACTGGTCGACAGGGTGACGAGCGGAGGTTC. Translation: CASSVTGRQGDERRF.

This chain joins TRBV13 and TRBJ1-1; 8 nucleotides align to TRBD1. Losses at the gene ends were 5 bases for V and 8 bases for J; bases not matched to a gene: 4. The CDR3 spans 12 residues. Germline V gene data show CDR1 as PRHDT and CDR2 as FYEKMQ (reference sequence). CDR3 sequence: CASSPNRGEAFF. For the CDR3, the DNA is TGTGCCAGCAGCCCAAACAGGGGGGAAGCTTTCTTT.

This clone was counted a few times. The rearrangement links TRBV5-4 to TRBJ2-2; a weak D match, TRBD1 (5 bases). This CDR3 contains 15 residues. Germline loops: CDR1 SGHNT, CDR2 YYREEE (reference sequence). The V and J ends lost 4 bases and 1 base respectively, with 11 bases between them. The CDR3, as DNA: TGTGCCAGCAGCCGACAGTCGGGGAACACCGGGGAGCTGTTTTTT. This codes for CASSRQSGNTGELFF.

This clone was seen many times. V is TRBV14 and J is TRBJ2-6; the D is unclear. CDR3 length: 14 residues. The germline V and J ends were trimmed by 7 bases and 2 bases, with 9 bases remaining between them. Per the germline V gene, CDR1 is SGHDN and CDR2 is FVKESK. CDR3 in DNA: TGTGCCAGCAATAGAATAGCTGGGGCCAACGTCCTGACTTTC. Residues: CASNRIAGANVLTF.

This sequence joins TRBV4-2 and TRBJ2-1; 7 bases agree with TRBD2. CDR1 is LGHNA and CDR2 is YNFKEQ in the germline V gene. The CDR3 sequence is 17 residues long. J was trimmed by 2 bases and V by 1 base; bases with no gene match: 8. In nucleotides, the CDR3 is TGTGCCAGCAGCCAAGCGGGAAGCGGGACCCCCTACAATGAGCAGTTCTTC. This codes for CASSQAGSGTPYNEQFF.

This clone occurred many times. The chain employs TRBV27 and TRBJ1-1; TRBD1 might be the D (6 bases). Germline CDR1 is MNHEY and CDR2 is SMNVEV (reference sequence). Trimming took off 3 bases at V and 4 bases at J, with 9 bases between the two ends. The CDR3 has 13 residues. Written as DNA, the CDR3 is TGTGCCAGCAGTTTCAACAGGGCCACTGAAGCTTTCTTT. This translates into CASSFNRATEAFF.

J is TRBJ1-1 and V is TRBV4-1; 7 positions match TRBD1. Germline V lookup: CDR1 MGHRA, CDR2 YSYEKL. V lost 4 bases, J lost 0 bases, and 5 bases stayed unmatched. The CDR3 contains 15 residues. The CDR3 spells CASSRTGQMNTEAFF. CDR3 DNA sequence: TGCGCCAGCAGCCGGACGGGACAGATGAACACTGAAGCTTTCTTT.

This clone was observed many times. This sequence joins TRBV19 and TRBJ2-5; D might be TRBD2 (6 bases). CDR3 length: 13 residues. Between the trimmed V and J ends, which lost 7 bases and 5 bases, there was a span of 14 bases. Germline CDR1 LNHDA, CDR2 SQIVND (reference sequence). The CDR3 nucleotides are TGTGCCAGTAAGGTTGGGGCGGGGGAGACCCAGTACTTC. Translation gives CASKVGAGETQYF.

This clone was counted between two and nine times. The chain employs TRBV7-9 and TRBJ2-1; 11 bases match TRBD2. Germline V gene lookup returns CDR1 SEHNR and CDR2 FQNEAQ (reference sequence). V was pared by 1 base and J by 7 bases, with 6 bases of the junction left unmatched. CDR3 length equals 16 residues. CDR3 protein: CASSLVLAGGINEQFF. In DNA form, the CDR3 reads TGTGCCAGCAGCTTAGTCCTAGCGGGGGGAATAAATGAGCAGTTCTTC.

The table lists this clone with a count of one. V gene TRBV18 combines with J gene TRBJ2-7; D gene unclear. This CDR3 has 12 amino acids. CDR1 and CDR2 from the germline V gene are KGHSH and LQKENI. V was pared by 5 bases and J by 0 bases, with 5 bases between. In DNA, the CDR3 is TGTGCCAGCTCAGCGAGCTCCTACGAGCAGTACTTC. It translates to CASSASSYEQYF.

Only a few counts were recorded for this clone. The CDR3 loop reads CASSTGQSSTDTQYF. The CDR3 DNA reads TGTGCCAGCAGCACCGGACAGAGTAGCACAGATACGCAGTATTTT. V usage is TRBV5-4 and J usage is TRBJ2-3, with a weak D call TRBD1 (6 bases). Per germline, CDR1 SGHNT and CDR2 YYREEE (reference sequence). The CDR3 length is 15 residues. Trimming left V 4 bases short and J 0 bases short, with 12 bases between.

The chain uses TRBV30 and TRBJ1-2; D is unresolved. This CDR3 is built from 12 residues. Germline assignment: CDR1 GTSNPN and CDR2 SVGIG (reference sequence). Deletions cut 2 bases from V and 4 bases from J, with 8 bases between. The CDR3 reads CAWSRLLYGYTF. The CDR3 nucleotides are TGTGCCTGGAGTCGATTACTCTATGGCTACACCTTC.

The genes are TRBV5-1 and TRBJ2-5; the match to TRBD1 covers 8 bases. The germline V gene encodes CDR1 SGHRS and CDR2 YFSETQ. Unmatched junction bases numbered 7, after V lost 4 bases and J lost 2 bases. The CDR3 totals 15 residues. The DNA for the CDR3 is TGCGCCAGCAGCCTCCCGCAGGGGGCACAAGAGACCCAGTACTTC. Translated: CASSLPQGAQETQYF.

The chain couples TRBV25-1 to TRBJ1-1; a possible D gene is TRBD1 (5 bases). The CDR3 contains 13 residues. The V end lost 4 bases, the J end lost 3 bases, and 9 bases lay between the germline ends. Per the germline V gene, CDR1 is MGHDK and CDR2 is SYGVNS. For the CDR3, the DNA is TGTGCCAGCAGTGCGGGCAGGGACACTGAAGCTTTCTTT. Protein product: CASSAGRDTEAFF.

The V gene is TRBV18, the J gene TRBJ1-4; D is unclear. Between the trimmed V and J ends, which lost 3 bases and 4 bases, there was a span of 6 bases. Germline V gives CDR1 KGHSH, CDR2 LQKENI. This CDR3 has 13 residues. CDR3 nucleotide sequence: TGTGCCAGCTCACCCCAGAATAATGAAAAACTGTTTTTT. This encodes CASSPQNNEKLFF.